The sequence of this TCR beta chain was determined in a study of T cells in Graves' hyperthyroidism and ophthalmopathy. RNA transcripts provided the source from which TCR beta CDR3 regions were amplified. RT-PCR in the first round (using the HTBI primer set) targeted the TCR CDR3. Using its own MiXCR run on the multiplex PCR reads, TCRdb lists one record per CDR3 protein. The sample records 450,000 to 700,000 distinct CDR3 sequences, around 45% being singletons. Diagnostic decisions used clinical symptoms, serum thyroxine and TRAb, thyroid ultrasound and orbital computed tomography. Worth noting for this clonotype: Its matching antigen is unknown.

Study-wide points: Ophthalmopathy and stable hyperthyroidism were told apart by a 13 V-J model. The model predicted ophthalmopathy a median approximately 6.3 months before onset. Peripheral blood also featured most of the thyroid clonotypes expanded above 0.001.

The material sequenced was peripheral blood or thyroid tissue (not recorded which). The receptor was isolated from an adult woman with Graves' disease, either hyperthyroidism or ophthalmopathy (not recorded which).

The CDR3 region is CASSHPGDTQYF. The CDR3 nucleotides read TGTGCCAGCAGCCACCCGGGAGACACCCAGTACTTC. The J gene is TRBJ2-5, the V gene TRBV11-1; a weak D match, TRBD2 (6 bases). The CDR3 sequence is 12 residues long. Germline CDR1 and CDR2: SGHAT and FQDESV (reference sequence). Trimming took off 5 bases at V and 8 bases at J, with 12 bases between the two ends.